This T cell receptor beta chain was documented in a study of shared clonotypes between healthy human individuals. Researchers divided each subset's genomic DNA evenly across several immunoSEQ plates. TCRdb's table, derived via immunoSEQ multiplex PCR, lists solely in-frame clones and lacks some. The table lists more than 1,200,000 clones, 97% to 99% of them singletons. Losses at the gene ends were 4 bases for V and 0 bases for J; bases not matched to a gene: 4. Germline V gene data show CDR1 as SGHNT and CDR2 as YYREEE (reference sequence). This CDR3 has 16 residues. Sequencing was performed on naive CD4+ T cells sorted from blood. The subset is: CD45RA+ positively selected. The V gene is TRBV5-4, the J gene TRBJ1-3; 10 nucleotides match TRBD1. This sequence originates from a man aged 25 to 45 in good health. CDR3 bases: TGTGCCAGCAGCACGGGACAGGGGCCCTCTGGAAACACCATATATTTT. Translated: CASSTGQGPSGNTIYF.